The 25 T cell receptor beta chains given below trace back to one sample, sequenced in a study of blood T cell repertoires in COVID-19. Here immunoSEQ multiplex PCR was the method, and the copy in TCRdb shows in-frame clones only, minus some. The table shows more than 85,000 clones, with approximately 85% occurring only once. Material: peripheral blood. These receptors were collected from a human donor in a cohort sampled during active COVID-19.

The chain is built from TRBV5-4 and TRBJ1-4; 8 nucleotides agree with TRBD1. The CDR3 runs to 16 residues. V shed 2 bases and J 5 bases; nucleotides not matched to a gene: 8. CDR1 and CDR2 from the germline V gene are SGHNT and YYREEE (reference sequence). The DNA for the CDR3 is TGTGCCAGCAGCTTTGGGCCGGGACAGGCGAATGAAAAACTGTTTTTT. Its protein is CASSFGPGQANEKLFF.

This clone occurred a few times. The genes are TRBV19 and TRBJ1-5; D possibly corresponds to TRBD1 (6 bases). Trimming shortened V by 5 bases and J by 6 bases, and 17 bases separated the two germline ends. Germline V gene lookup returns CDR1 LNHDA and CDR2 SQIVND (reference sequence). The CDR3 runs 15 residues. The CDR3 spells CASSVSDSRGQPQHF. The CDR3 coding sequence is TGTGCCAGTAGTGTATCGGACAGCCGAGGTCAGCCCCAGCATTTT.

The rearrangement uses TRBV10-3 and TRBJ2-3; 7 bases are a match to TRBD2. The ends lost 10 bases at V and 5 bases at J; junction bases unmatched: 12. This CDR3 has 14 amino acids. Germline CDR1 is ENHRY and CDR2 is SYGVKD. CDR3 region: CATNGGGIGDTQYF. The CDR3 DNA reads as TGTGCCACCAATGGCGGGGGAATAGGAGATACGCAGTATTTT.

This clone was counted only a few times. V gene TRBV4-1 combines with J gene TRBJ1-6, with D possibly being TRBD1 (5 bases). Germline V CDR1 and CDR2: MGHRA, YSYEKL. V lost 1 base and J 9 bases, leaving 16 bases between the germline ends. This CDR3 contains 16 residues. CDR3 protein: CASSQVRRGQGSPLHF. The CDR3 DNA is TGCGCCAGCAGCCAAGTACGACGAGGTCAGGGTTCACCCCTCCACTTT.

The chain has TRBV28 and TRBJ2-3; 7 nucleotides line up with TRBD2. V lost 6 bases, J lost 15 bases, and 12 bases stayed unmatched. CDR3 size: 12 residues. Looked up from germline, CDR1 is MDHEN and CDR2 is SYDVKM. CDR3 sequence: CASRSSPREGYF. The CDR3 nucleotides read TGTGCCAGCAGATCTAGCCCCAGGGAGGGATATTTT.

This sequence joins TRBV11-2 and TRBJ2-7, with TRBD1 identical over 8 bases. CDR1 is SGHAT, CDR2 FQNNGV, per germline. V shed 5 bases and J 2 bases; nucleotides not matched to a gene: 8. The CDR3 length is 15 residues. This chain's CDR3 is CASSLGQGETYEQYF. For the CDR3, the DNA is TGTGCCAGCAGCCTTGGACAGGGTGAAACCTACGAGCAGTACTTC.

The V gene is TRBV6-4, the J gene TRBJ2-3, with 11 bases matching TRBD2. CDR1 and CDR2 from the germline V gene are MRHNA and SNTAGT. The CDR3 covers 16 residues. Germline trimming cut 0 bases from V and 6 bases from J; bases unmatched to any gene: 5. CDR3 amino acids: CASSDSSGGAVDTQYF. The CDR3 DNA sequence: TGTGCCAGCAGTGACTCTAGCGGGGGGGCCGTCGATACGCAGTATTTT.

This clone was seen a few times. CDR3 nucleotide sequence: TGCGCCAGCAGCCAAGATGTCGCAGTCAATCAGCCCCAGCATTTT. Amino acids: CASSQDVAVNQPQHF. This rearrangement joins TRBV4-3 to TRBJ1-5; unclear D gene. The CDR3 spans 15 residues. Trimming pared 0 bases from V and 3 bases from J, leaving 9 bases between. Germline V CDR1 and CDR2: LGHNA, YSLEER.

CDR3 nucleotide sequence: TGTGCCAGCAGCTTAAGCAGGGACACTGAAGCTTTCTTT. It encodes CASSLSRDTEAFF. This chain connects TRBV13 to TRBJ1-1, with a weak D call TRBD1 (5 bases). There are 13 residues in the CDR3. Germline lookup yields CDR1 PRHDT and CDR2 FYEKMQ (reference sequence). V shed 2 bases and J shed 3 bases, with 7 bases lying between them.

The rearrangement links TRBV29-1 to TRBJ1-2, with a weak D call TRBD1 (5 bases). The CDR3 sequence is 11 residues long. Germline assignment: CDR1 SQVTM and CDR2 ANQGSEA. Trimming stripped 7 bases from V and 8 bases from J, with 14 bases between. CDR3 sequence (DNA): TGCAGCGGGGGGGGAGTATTCGGCTACACCTTC. This encodes CSGGGVFGYTF.

This sequence joins TRBV7-3 and TRBJ2-1; D perhaps matches TRBD2 (5 bases). Germline V gene lookup returns CDR1 SGHTA and CDR2 FQGTGA. The CDR3 extends over 15 amino acids. Trimming took off 4 bases at V and 1 base at J, with 11 bases between the two ends. CDR3 residues: CASSSEGPSYNEQFF. CDR3 bases: TGTGCCAGCAGCTCCGAGGGTCCATCCTACAATGAGCAGTTCTTC.

CDR3 residues: CASSFREWGGNTEAFF. In DNA form, the CDR3 reads TGTGCCAGCAGCTTCAGGGAGTGGGGGGGGAACACTGAAGCTTTCTTT. The V gene is TRBV5-4, the J gene TRBJ1-1; D possibly corresponds to TRBD1 (5 bases). CDR3 length equals 16 residues. The V gene's germline CDR1 is SGHNT and CDR2 YYREEE (reference sequence). V lost 2 bases, J lost 1 base, and 15 bases lay in between. The full variable domain, with the rest looked up from reference TRBV5-4 and TRBJ1-1, is ETGVTQSPTHLIKTRGQQVTLRCSSQSGHNTVSWYQQALGQGPQFIFQYYREEENGRGNFPPRFSGLQFPNYSSELNVNALELDDSALYLCASSFREWGGNTEAFFGQGTRLTVV.

This clone was found a few times. The V gene is TRBV6-5, the J gene TRBJ2-1, with 11 bases that match TRBD2. The CDR3 loop spans 14 amino acids. The V gene end was trimmed by 7 bases and the J gene end by 6 bases; junction bases not matched to a gene: 5. Germline values: CDR1 MNHEY, CDR2 SVGAGI. The CDR3 DNA follows: TGTGCCAGCAAAGCCGGGACTAGCGGCAATGAGCAGTTCTTC. This sequence encodes CASKAGTSGNEQFF.

The J gene is TRBJ2-7, the V gene TRBV27, with 8 positions matching TRBD1. Germline assignment: CDR1 MNHEY and CDR2 SMNVEV (reference sequence). After removal of 10 bases from V and 2 bases from J, the junction contained 4 bases not matched to a gene. The CDR3 is made up of 12 amino acids. CDR3 sequence reads: CATGQGAYEQYF. In DNA form, the CDR3 reads TGTGCCACAGGACAGGGTGCCTACGAGCAGTACTTC.

This clone occurred once. The rearrangement uses TRBV11-1 and TRBJ2-3, with 8 bases that match TRBD2. The V and J ends lost 5 bases and 2 bases, in that order; junction bases with no gene match: 9. Germline CDR1 is SGHAT and CDR2 is FQDESV (reference sequence). The length of the CDR3 is 16 residues. The CDR3 reads CASSPGGRRFTDTQYF. CDR3 in DNA: TGTGCCAGCAGCCCGGGGGGGCGGCGGTTCACAGATACGCAGTATTTT. The complete variable domain, with remaining parts taken from reference TRBV11-1 and TRBJ2-3, reads EAEVAQSPRYKITEKSQAVAFWCDPISGHATLYWYRQILGQGPELLVQFQDESVVDDSQLPKDRFSAERLKGVDSTLKIQPAELGDSAMYLCASSPGGRRFTDTQYFGPGTRLTVL.

This clone was counted only a few times. The V gene is TRBV3-1 (or the pseudogene TRBV3-2), the J gene TRBJ2-7, with 13 positions matching TRBD2. V dropped 4 bases and J dropped 2; count of bases not matched to a gene: 8. Germline CDR1 is LGHDT and CDR2 is YNNKEL (reference sequence). There are 17 residues in the CDR3. This CDR3 is CASSLGLAGTRPYEQYF. For the CDR3, the DNA is TGTGCCAGCAGCCTGGGACTAGCGGGGACTCGCCCCTACGAGCAGTACTTC.

The chain joins TRBV19 to TRBJ2-7, with D tentatively TRBD1 or TRBD2 (6 bases each). The CDR3 is 15 amino acids. In germline, CDR1 is LNHDA, CDR2 SQIVND (reference sequence). Trimming took off 6 bases at V and 4 bases at J, with 19 bases between the two ends. The CDR3 region is CASRIQGLGAYEQYF. CDR3 bases: TGTGCCAGTAGAATACAGGGACTCGGGGCGTACGAGCAGTACTTC.

The genes are TRBV7-9 and TRBJ2-7; 11 positions match TRBD2. The CDR3 loop spans 15 amino acids. Germline V gene sequence: CDR1 SEHNR, CDR2 FQNEAQ (reference sequence). Losses at the gene ends were 5 bases for V and 3 bases for J; bases not matched to a gene: 6. Here the CDR3 reads CASSPGTSGVYEQYF. CDR3 DNA: TGTGCCAGCAGCCCCGGGACTAGCGGAGTCTACGAGCAGTACTTC.

The chain links TRBV9 to TRBJ2-7; D is ambiguous. The V and J ends lost 0 bases and 0 bases respectively, with 7 bases between them. Per germline, CDR1 SGDLS and CDR2 YYNGEE. The CDR3 is made up of 14 amino acids. The chain's CDR3 is CASSVGPDSYEQYF. The DNA of the CDR3 is TGTGCCAGCAGCGTAGGTCCAGACTCCTACGAGCAGTACTTC.

The CDR3 sequence is CASSTPGGGQPQHF. The CDR3 nucleotides are TGTGCCAGTAGTACCCCAGGGGGAGGTCAGCCCCAGCATTTT. J is TRBJ1-5 and V is TRBV19; 7 nucleotides match TRBD1. V lost 4 bases and J lost 6; bases outside the gene matches: 6. The V gene's germline CDR1 is LNHDA and CDR2 SQIVND (reference sequence). CDR3 length equals 14 residues.

The chain links TRBV7-3 to TRBJ2-2, with a possible D match to TRBD1 (6 bases). Trimming left V 5 bases short and J 4 bases short, with 14 bases between. The CDR3 covers 15 residues. Germline V CDR1 and CDR2: SGHTA, FQGTGA. As DNA, the CDR3 is TGTGCCAGCAGCCCTAGTCTGGACAGCACCGGGGAGCTGTTTTTT. Translation gives CASSPSLDSTGELFF.

The chain is built from TRBV12-3 or TRBV12-4 and TRBJ2-7, with 8 bases identical to TRBD1. Trimming removed 7 bases from V and 3 bases from J; junction bases left unmatched: 5. There are 13 residues in the CDR3. CDR3 region: CASKTTGGYEQYF. Here the CDR3 DNA reads TGTGCCAGCAAAACCACAGGGGGCTACGAGCAGTACTTC.

V is TRBV27 and J is TRBJ2-7; 7 bases match TRBD1. The germline CDR1 and CDR2 sequences are MNHEY and SMNVEV (reference sequence). This CDR3 comprises 16 residues. V shed 9 bases and J 3 bases; nucleotides not matched to a gene: 17. The CDR3 here is CASRRGQSMRVYEQYF. Here the CDR3 DNA reads TGTGCCAGTCGTCGGGGACAGTCTATGAGAGTCTACGAGCAGTACTTC.

The chain carries TRBV10-3 and TRBJ1-2; possible D gene TRBD1, 6 bases. Trimming took off 3 bases at V and 7 bases at J, with 9 bases between the two ends. Germline assignment: CDR1 ENHRY and CDR2 SYGVKD. This CDR3 region has 12 residues. In nucleotides, the CDR3 is TGTGCCATCAGTGATAGGGACACTGGCTACACCTTC. Residues: CAISDRDTGYTF.

V is TRBV30 and J is TRBJ2-7; the match to TRBD1 covers 7 bases. The CDR3 is 13 amino acids. From germline, CDR1 is GTSNPN and CDR2 SVGIG (reference sequence). The trim removed 5 bases at V and 6 bases at J, leaving 10 bases unmatched. The CDR3 sequence is CAWAGQVAAEQYF. The CDR3 nucleotides read TGTGCCTGGGCTGGACAGGTGGCGGCCGAGCAGTACTTC.